The sequence of this T cell receptor beta chain was determined in a study of cytomegalovirus exposure and HLA in healthy donors. Overall study results and limits: The productive fraction for most TCR beta V segments was about 87% or about 30% in an earlier analysis. It was in a later analysis that TCR association rates were seen to vary by HLA locus, highest for DRB1 and lowest for HLA-C.

This clone was seen once. As yet, its antigen is unknown. PCR involved 60 Vbeta and 13 Jbeta primers. Some clones are missing from TCRdb's copy, which holds only in-frame ones; the method was immunoSEQ multiplex PCR. The sample consists of roughly 120,000 clones, 75% to 80% of them appearing once. This CDR3 has 15 residues. V was shortened by 4 bases and J by 6 bases, with 17 bases between the two germline ends. The germline V gene encodes CDR1 SGHAT and CDR2 FQNNGV. The sequence derives from a woman aged 25 to 39 in good health and CMV-seronegative. J is TRBJ2-3 and V is TRBV11-2; D is possibly TRBD2 (7 bases). The specimen sequenced was PBMCs. The CDR3 DNA reads as TGTGCCAGCAGCTACTCTAGGGGGAGGGAGGATACGCAGTATTTT. Its translation is CASSYSRGREDTQYF. The whole variable domain, filled in from reference TRBV11-2 and TRBJ2-3, reads EAGVAQSPRYKIIEKRQSVAFWCNPISGHATLYWYQQILGQGPKLLIQFQNNGVVDDSQLPKDRFSAERLKGVDSTLKIQPAKLEDSAVYLCASSYSRGREDTQYFGPGTRLTVL.